This T cell receptor beta chain was retrieved from a study of T cells in Graves' hyperthyroidism and ophthalmopathy. Whole-study context: Upon initial diagnosis and before any treatment, peripheral blood was collected.

Hyperthyroidism patients were newly diagnosed, had disease duration under 2 months, and were aged 18 to 65 years. Study conclusions and caveats: Researchers report that a 13 V-J model separated ophthalmopathy from stable hyperthyroidism.

Looked up from germline, CDR1 is LNHNV and CDR2 is YYDKDF (reference sequence). V shed 3 bases, J shed 4 bases, and the junction held 3 bases outside the gene matches. The CDR3 consists of 15 residues. Amplification targeted TCR beta CDR3 regions from RNA transcripts. The TCR CDR3 was amplified in a first-round RT-PCR using the HTBI primer set. TCRdb called the multiplex PCR reads again in MiXCR, with one record for every CDR3 protein. Of approximately 520,000 distinct CDR3 sequences listed, roughly 20% are singletons. This clonotype has at least ten counts. What it binds is unknown. This clonotype was obtained from a man aged 18 to 30 with Graves' hyperthyroidism. The V gene is TRBV15, the J gene TRBJ1-2; 12 nucleotides match TRBD1. Material: blood. CDR3 amino acids: CATSRGQGAGYGYTF. The CDR3, as DNA: TGTGCCACCAGCAGGGGACAGGGGGCTGGCTATGGCTACACCTTC.